The 5 T cell receptor beta chains reported below all come from one sample, sequenced in a study of cytomegalovirus exposure and HLA in healthy donors. The PCR contained 60 Vbeta and 13 Jbeta primers. The method was immunoSEQ multiplex PCR; TCRdb's version includes in-frame clones alone and lacks a portion of them. The sample shows 90,000 to 140,000 clones, 83% of them seen only once. What was sequenced was PBMCs. Source of these receptors: a man younger than 30 in good health and CMV-seronegative.

This chain uses TRBV19 with TRBJ1-5, with D maybe TRBD1 (5 bases). Trimming stripped 5 bases from V and 0 bases from J, with 14 bases between. CDR1 LNHDA and CDR2 SQIVND come from the germline V gene (reference sequence). This CDR3 is built from 16 residues. The CDR3 DNA reads TGTGCCAGTAGTTCCCTGACAGTTTATAGCAATCAGCCCCAGCATTTT. It yields the protein CASSSLTVYSNQPQHF.

In nucleotides, the CDR3 is TGTGCCAGCAGCTTGAACACAGGGGGATCTGGGGCCAACGTCCTGACTTTC. The encoded protein is CASSLNTGGSGANVLTF. V gene TRBV7-6 combines with J gene TRBJ2-6; 8 bases fit TRBD1. J was trimmed by 1 base and V by 3 bases; bases with no gene match: 5. Germline lookup yields CDR1 SGHVS and CDR2 FNYEAQ. This CDR3 region has 17 residues.

V usage is TRBV11-2 and J usage is TRBJ1-1; 7 nucleotides match TRBD1. With V trimmed by 5 bases and J by 4 bases, 10 bases remained unmatched. The germline CDR1 and CDR2 sequences are SGHAT and FQNNGV. This CDR3 has 15 amino acids. CDR3 sequence: CASSPGTVGSTEAFF. In DNA, the CDR3 is TGTGCCAGCAGCCCAGGGACAGTGGGGTCCACTGAAGCTTTCTTT.

The gene calls are TRBV11-2 and TRBJ1-1; D may be TRBD1 (5 bases). V was cut by 0 bases and J by 9 bases, with 11 bases left in between. This CDR3 contains 13 residues. Germline CDR1 reads SGHAT; CDR2 reads FQNNGV. DNA for the CDR3: TGTGCCAGCAGCTTAGAACCCCTGGGGCAAGCTTTCTTT. This translates into CASSLEPLGQAFF.

This clone was recorded a few times. The chain joins TRBV4-1 to TRBJ2-7; a weak D match, TRBD1 (6 bases). Germline values: CDR1 MGHRA, CDR2 YSYEKL. V was shortened by 1 base and J by 3 bases, with 13 bases between the two germline ends. CDR3 length: 15 amino acids. DNA for the CDR3: TGCGCCAGCAGCCAAGGGGGGACAACTTACTACGAGCAGTACTTC. Translating gives CASSQGGTTYYEQYF.